The sequence of this T cell receptor (beta chain) was determined in a study of T cell responses to AZD1222 COVID-19 vaccine. Looking at the study overall: Recipients boosted at about 4 weeks or about 12 weeks are pooled.

For this clone: Its antigen is as yet unknown.

General study findings and limits: Only five or six AZD1222 recipients were seropositive at baseline. Recipients of two AZD1222 doses showed rising Spike-specific TCR breadth and depth.

TCRdb's copy holds only in-frame clones and misses some; the assay was immunoSEQ multiplex PCR. The sample consists of 110,000 to 150,000 clones, about 93% of them appearing once. The sequence was obtained from an adult in good health. Material: peripheral blood, obtained on day 0 of AZD1222 vaccination.

The CDR3 here is CASSQEYPSPHEQYF. CDR3 sequence (DNA): TGTGCCAGCAGCCAAGAGTACCCCTCGCCCCACGAGCAGTACTTC. The chain combines TRBV3-1 (or the pseudogene TRBV3-2) with TRBJ2-7, with D unresolved. Germline CDR1 is LGHDT and CDR2 is YNNKEL (reference sequence). The CDR3 has 15 residues. V was pared by 0 bases and J by 5 bases, with 14 bases between.